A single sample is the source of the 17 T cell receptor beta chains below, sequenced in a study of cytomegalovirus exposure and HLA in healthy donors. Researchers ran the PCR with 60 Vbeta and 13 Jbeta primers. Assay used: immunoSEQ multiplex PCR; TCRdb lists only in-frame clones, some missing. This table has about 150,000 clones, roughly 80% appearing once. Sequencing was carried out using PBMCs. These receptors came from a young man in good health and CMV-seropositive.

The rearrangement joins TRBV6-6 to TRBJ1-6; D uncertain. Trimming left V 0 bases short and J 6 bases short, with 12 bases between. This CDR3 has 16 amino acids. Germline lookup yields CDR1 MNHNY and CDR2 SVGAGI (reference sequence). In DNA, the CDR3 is TGTGCCAGCAGTTACTCGAGACCAGGATCTAATTCACCCCTCCACTTT. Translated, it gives CASSYSRPGSNSPLHF.

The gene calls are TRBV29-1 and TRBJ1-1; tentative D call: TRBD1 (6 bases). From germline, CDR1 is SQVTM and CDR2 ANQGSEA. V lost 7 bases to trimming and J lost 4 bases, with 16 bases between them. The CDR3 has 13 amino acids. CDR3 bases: TGCAGCGCTAACAGGGAAACGGGCACTGAAGCTTTCTTT. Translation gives CSANRETGTEAFF.

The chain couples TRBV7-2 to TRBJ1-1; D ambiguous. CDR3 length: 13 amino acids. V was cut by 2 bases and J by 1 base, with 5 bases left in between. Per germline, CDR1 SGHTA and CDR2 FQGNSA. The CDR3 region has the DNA TGTGCCAGCAGCTTACTCGGGAACACTGAAGCTTTCTTT. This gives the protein CASSLLGNTEAFF.

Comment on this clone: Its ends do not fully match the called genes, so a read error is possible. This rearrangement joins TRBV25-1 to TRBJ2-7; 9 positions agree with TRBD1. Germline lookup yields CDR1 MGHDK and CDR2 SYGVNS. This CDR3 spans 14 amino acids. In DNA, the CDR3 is TGTGCCGGCAGTGAATCGGGACAGGGCTACGAGCAGTACTTC. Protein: CAGSESGQGYEQYF.

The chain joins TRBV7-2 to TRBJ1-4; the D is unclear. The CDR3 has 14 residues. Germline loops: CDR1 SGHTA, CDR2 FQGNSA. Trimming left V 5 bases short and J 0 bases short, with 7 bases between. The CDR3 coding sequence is TGTGCCAGCAGCCGTATTGCAACTAATGAAAAACTGTTTTTT. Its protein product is CASSRIATNEKLFF.

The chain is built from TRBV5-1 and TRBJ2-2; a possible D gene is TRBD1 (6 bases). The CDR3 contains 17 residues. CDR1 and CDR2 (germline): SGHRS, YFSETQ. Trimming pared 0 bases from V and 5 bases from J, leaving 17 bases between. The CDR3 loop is CASSLARQGSPTGELFF. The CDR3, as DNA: TGCGCCAGCAGCTTGGCCAGGCAGGGGTCCCCTACCGGGGAGCTGTTTTTT.

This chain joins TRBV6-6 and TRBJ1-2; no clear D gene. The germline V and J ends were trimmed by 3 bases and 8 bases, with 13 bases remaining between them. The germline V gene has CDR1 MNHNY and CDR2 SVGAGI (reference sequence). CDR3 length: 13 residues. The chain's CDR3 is CASSYRGVGGYTF. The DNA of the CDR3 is TGTGCCAGCAGTTATCGGGGAGTTGGCGGCTACACCTTC.

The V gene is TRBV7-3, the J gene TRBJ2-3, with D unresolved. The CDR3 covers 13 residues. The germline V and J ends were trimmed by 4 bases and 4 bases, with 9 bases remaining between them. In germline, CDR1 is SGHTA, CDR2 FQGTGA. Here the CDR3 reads CASSSRDSDTQYF. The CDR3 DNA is TGTGCCAGCAGCTCCCGCGATTCAGATACGCAGTATTTT.

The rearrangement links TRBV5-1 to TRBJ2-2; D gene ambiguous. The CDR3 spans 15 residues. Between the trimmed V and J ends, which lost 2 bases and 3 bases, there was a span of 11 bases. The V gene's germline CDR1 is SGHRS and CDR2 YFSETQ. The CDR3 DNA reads TGCGCCAGCAGCTTTGGGCCACCCGACACCGGGGAGCTGTTTTTT. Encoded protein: CASSFGPPDTGELFF.

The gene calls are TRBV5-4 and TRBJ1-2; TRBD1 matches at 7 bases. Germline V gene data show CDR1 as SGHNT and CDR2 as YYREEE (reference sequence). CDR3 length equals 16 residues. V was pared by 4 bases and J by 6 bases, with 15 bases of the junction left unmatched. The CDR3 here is CASSHPSRQGGNGYTF. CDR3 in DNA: TGTGCCAGCAGCCACCCCTCTCGACAGGGCGGAAATGGCTACACCTTC.

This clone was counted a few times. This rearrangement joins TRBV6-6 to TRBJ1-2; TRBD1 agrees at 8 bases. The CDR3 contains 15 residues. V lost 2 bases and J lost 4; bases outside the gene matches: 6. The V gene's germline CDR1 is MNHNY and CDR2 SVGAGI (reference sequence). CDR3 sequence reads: CASSYPDQGAYGYTF. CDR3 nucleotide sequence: TGTGCCAGCAGTTACCCGGACCAGGGGGCCTATGGCTACACCTTC.

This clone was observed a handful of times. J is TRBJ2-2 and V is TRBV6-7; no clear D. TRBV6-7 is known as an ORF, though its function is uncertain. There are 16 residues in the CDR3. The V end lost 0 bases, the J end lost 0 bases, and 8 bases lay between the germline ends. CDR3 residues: CASSYSPSTNTGELFF. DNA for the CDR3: TGTGCCAGCAGTTACTCCCCATCCACGAACACCGGGGAGCTGTTTTTT.

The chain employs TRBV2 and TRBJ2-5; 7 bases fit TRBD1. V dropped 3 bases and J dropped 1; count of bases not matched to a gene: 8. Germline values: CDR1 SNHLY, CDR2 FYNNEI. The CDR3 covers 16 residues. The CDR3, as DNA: TGTGCCAGCAGTGATCTCGGGACAGCCAGCCAAGAGACCCAGTACTTC. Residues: CASSDLGTASQETQYF.

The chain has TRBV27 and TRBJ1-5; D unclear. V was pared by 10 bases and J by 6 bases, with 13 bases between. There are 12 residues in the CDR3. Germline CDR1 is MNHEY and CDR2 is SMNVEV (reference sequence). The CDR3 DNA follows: TGTGCCACCAGCCGTTCGGGTCAGCCCCAGCATTTT. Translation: CATSRSGQPQHF.

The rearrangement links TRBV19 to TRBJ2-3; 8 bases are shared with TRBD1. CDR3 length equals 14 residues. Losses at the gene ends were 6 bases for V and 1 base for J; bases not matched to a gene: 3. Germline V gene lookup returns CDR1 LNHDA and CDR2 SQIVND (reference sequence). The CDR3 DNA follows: TGTGCCAGTAGCCCGACAGGGGGCACAGATACGCAGTATTTT. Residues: CASSPTGGTDTQYF.

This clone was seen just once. The chain's CDR3 is CASSATGGNQPQHF. Here the CDR3 DNA reads TGTGCCAGCAGCGCGACAGGGGGCAATCAGCCCCAGCATTTT. This rearrangement joins TRBV7-2 to TRBJ1-5; 8 nucleotides match TRBD1. The length of the CDR3 is 14 residues. Germline lookup yields CDR1 SGHTA and CDR2 FQGNSA. Trimming at V came to 5 bases and at J to 2 bases, leaving 2 bases not matched to a gene.

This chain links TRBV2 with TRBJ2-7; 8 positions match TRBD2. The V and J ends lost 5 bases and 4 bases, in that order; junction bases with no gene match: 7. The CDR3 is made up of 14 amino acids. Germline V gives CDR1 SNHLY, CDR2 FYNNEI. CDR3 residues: CASSLREGPYEQYF. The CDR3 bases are TGTGCCAGCAGTCTTCGGGAGGGCCCTTACGAGCAGTACTTC.